Detailed here is one TCR beta chain. Antigen: not known. The PCR made use of 60 Vbeta and 13 Jbeta primers. Libraries were prepared by immunoSEQ multiplex PCR; TCRdb keeps only in-frame clonotypes and omits some of them. In all, the sample yields 80,000 or so clones. The germline V gene has CDR1 GTSNPN and CDR2 SVGIG (reference sequence). V lost 2 bases to trimming and J lost 3 bases; unmatched junction nucleotides: 4. The CDR3 runs 15 residues. The sample belongs to a study of cytomegalovirus exposure and HLA in healthy donors. Study-level points and caveats: Cytomegalovirus association was assigned to about 180 TCR beta chains. Sequence variants that were highly shared formed a cluster that was likely a sequencing artifact. Prior analysis indicated that the majority of TCR beta V segments exhibited productivity approximately 90% or approximately 30% of the time. By a later analysis, the bulk of CMV-associated TCR beta chains appeared HLA-restricted.

Input material: PBMCs. The rearrangement joins TRBV30 to TRBJ2-3; 11 bases line up with TRBD2. The receptor comes from a woman aged 30 to 39 in good health and CMV-seronegative. The CDR3 DNA reads TGTGCCTGGAGTCCTCTAGCGGGAGGTACAGATACGCAGTATTTT. Translation: CAWSPLAGGTDTQYF. Based on the CDR3 plus reference TRBV30 and TRBJ2-3, the full variable domain is SQTIHQWPATLVQPVGSPLSLECTVEGTSNPNLYWYRQAAGRGLQLLFYSVGIGQISSEVPQNLSASRPQDRQFILSSKKLLLSDSGFYLCAWSPLAGGTDTQYFGPGTRLTVL.